This T cell receptor beta chain was recorded in a study of blood T cells in healthy people across ages. General study findings and limits: Age showed a roughly linear inverse relationship with TCR beta diversity per million T cells.

Per the germline V gene, CDR1 is SGHTA and CDR2 is FQGNSA. The CDR3 sequence is 16 residues long. Trimming pared 5 bases from V and 3 bases from J, leaving 17 bases between. Alongside a J-beta primer mix, a sample-barcoded 5' primer served in a second PCR lasting roughly 6 to 11 cycles. MiXCR, applied by TCRdb to the 5' RACE reads, yields one record per CDR3 protein. Of around 990,000 distinct CDR3 sequences listed, approximately 25% are singletons. Concerning this clonotype itself: Its target is not known.

A further study also used this sample, focusing on T cells of mothers and their children. That paper states: Related mother-child pairs showed slightly, non-significantly higher overlap than unrelated pairs.

V and J are TRBV7-2 and TRBJ2-1, with D tentatively TRBD2 (5 bases). The receptor was derived from a girl aged 2-10 years in good health. Sequencing used blood. The CDR3 DNA sequence: TGTGCCAGCAGCCCCCCTGCGGGCGGGCGCTACAATGAGCAGTTCTTC. Translating it yields CASSPPAGGRYNEQFF. Combining the CDR3 with reference TRBV7-2 and TRBJ2-1 gives the whole variable domain GAGVSQSPSNKVTEKGKDVELRCDPISGHTALYWYRQSLGQGLEFLIYFQGNSAPDKSGLPSDRFSAERTGGSVSTLTIQRTQQEDSAVYLCASSPPAGGRYNEQFFGPGTRLTVL.